Below, 26 T cell receptor beta chains from the same sample are listed, as sequenced in a study of T cell repertoires in cytomegalovirus infection. TCRdb itself ran the reads through MiXCR, one entry per CDR3 protein. Altogether around 770,000 distinct CDR3 sequences are present, just under 30% being singletons, with the ten largest covering roughly 13%. Their cognate antigens are unknown. The material was cultured CD8+ T cells from PBMCs, obtained from culture after CMV antigen stimulation. Receptor source: a human donor in good health (CMV status not recorded). Some clones in this sample may be carry-over from other donors' samples.

The CDR3 DNA follows: TGCGCCAGCAGTGAGGGGACCCTGTCACGGCAGCCCCAGCATTTT. This translates into CASSEGTLSRQPQHF. The chain links TRBV10-2 to TRBJ1-5; the D gene is possibly TRBD1 (5 bases). The CDR3 loop spans 15 amino acids. Trimming took off 2 bases at V and 7 bases at J, with 15 bases between the two ends. Germline-derived CDR1 and CDR2 are WSHSY and SAAADI.

J is TRBJ2-1 and V is TRBV5-1; D unclear. V was trimmed by 4 bases and J by 8 bases, leaving 16 bases between them. CDR3 length: 14 residues. Germline CDR1 and CDR2: SGHRS and YFSETQ. CDR3 in amino acids: CASSLGSLWDEQFF. CDR3 nucleotide sequence: TGCGCCAGCAGCCTCGGGTCCCTCTGGGATGAGCAGTTCTTC.

This clonotype was seen repeatedly, ten times or more. The CDR3 sequence is CASSSQDRIAKNIQYF. The CDR3 coding sequence is TGTGCCAGCAGCTCCCAGGACAGAATAGCCAAAAACATTCAGTACTTC. This rearrangement joins TRBV7-8 to TRBJ2-4; tentative D call: TRBD1 (6 bases). V gave up 4 bases and J gave up 0 bases, with 13 bases separating them. From germline, CDR1 is SGHVS and CDR2 FQNEAQ. The CDR3 spans 16 residues.

The chain links TRBV11-2 to TRBJ1-6; D gene ambiguous. Germline V gene data show CDR1 as SGHAT and CDR2 as FQNNGV. The CDR3 contains 16 residues. V was cut by 3 bases and J by 5 bases, with 14 bases left in between. The CDR3 spells CASSFDQTLHNSPLHF. CDR3 DNA: TGTGCCAGCAGCTTTGACCAAACTCTTCATAATTCACCCCTCCACTTT.

This clonotype was observed a few times. This chain links TRBV19 with TRBJ1-1; D unclear. There are 13 residues in the CDR3. V was cut by 0 bases and J by 6 bases, with 8 bases left in between. Germline V gives CDR1 LNHDA, CDR2 SQIVND (reference sequence). CDR3 amino acids: CASSIDLAAEAFF. CDR3 DNA sequence: TGTGCCAGTAGTATAGATTTGGCCGCTGAAGCTTTCTTT.

This clonotype was counted at least ten times. The chain links TRBV28 to TRBJ1-6; D is unresolved. The V gene's germline CDR1 is MDHEN and CDR2 SYDVKM. The CDR3 contains 11 residues. Trimming left V 8 bases short and J 7 bases short, with 6 bases between. The CDR3 loop is CASGRNSPLHF. CDR3 nucleotide sequence: TGTGCCAGCGGGAGGAATTCACCCCTCCACTTT.

In its sample, this clonotype was seen many times. The chain couples TRBV2 to TRBJ2-3; no clear D. The CDR3 has 12 amino acids. The V gene's germline CDR1 is SNHLY and CDR2 FYNNEI. The V end lost 7 bases, the J end lost 2 bases, and 7 bases lay between the germline ends. The CDR3 bases are TGTGCCAGCAACAGACTCACAGATACGCAGTATTTT. This codes for CASNRLTDTQYF.

This clonotype was recorded many times. This chain joins TRBV7-2 and TRBJ2-1; TRBD2 agrees at 14 bases. Germline V lookup: CDR1 SGHTA, CDR2 FQGNSA. V lost 6 bases and J lost 6; bases outside the gene matches: 4. The CDR3 contains 15 residues. The CDR3 region has the DNA TGTGCCAGCAGGTTGACTAGCGGGGGGGCCAATGAGCAGTTCTTC. Translating gives CASRLTSGGANEQFF. Full variable domain (outside the CDR3, taken from reference TRBV7-2 and TRBJ2-1): GAGVSQSPSNKVTEKGKDVELRCDPISGHTALYWYRQSLGQGLEFLIYFQGNSAPDKSGLPSDRFSAERTGGSVSTLTIQRTQQEDSAVYLCASRLTSGGANEQFFGPGTRLTVL.

V and J are TRBV29-1 and TRBJ2-2, with TRBD1 matching 9 bases. Germline V gives CDR1 SQVTM, CDR2 ANQGSEA. The J segment lost 4 bases and the V segment lost 2 bases, leaving 5 bases of the junction unmatched. The CDR3 sequence is 15 residues long. CDR3 region: CSVESGQGITGELFF. As DNA, the CDR3 is TGCAGCGTTGAATCGGGACAGGGTATCACCGGGGAGCTGTTTTTT.

The J gene is TRBJ2-5, the V gene TRBV12-3 or TRBV12-4; TRBD2 matches at 9 bases. The CDR3 spans 15 residues. The V gene end was trimmed by 3 bases and the J gene end by 5 bases; junction bases not matched to a gene: 7. The CDR3 DNA follows: TGTGCCAGCAGTTTGGGCGGGGGGGCCCGGGAGACCCAGTACTTC. Its protein product is CASSLGGGARETQYF.

In this sample, this clonotype turned up once. The chain is built from TRBV13 and TRBJ2-7, with D unresolved. Per the germline V gene, CDR1 is PRHDT and CDR2 is FYEKMQ (reference sequence). V lost 3 bases to trimming and J lost 2 bases, with 11 bases between them. The length of the CDR3 is 14 residues. This chain's CDR3 is CASSFRNRTYEQYF. The CDR3 DNA follows: TGTGCCAGCAGCTTCAGGAATAGGACCTACGAGCAGTACTTC.

This clonotype was found a few times. The V gene is TRBV7-8, the J gene TRBJ2-7; 8 bases map to TRBD2. Unmatched junction bases numbered 7, after V lost 5 bases and J lost 1 base. This CDR3 comprises 15 residues. From germline, CDR1 is SGHVS and CDR2 FQNEAQ. The CDR3 here is CASSPRGGRSYEQYF. The CDR3 nucleotides are TGTGCCAGCAGCCCCCGGGGGGGACGGTCCTACGAGCAGTACTTC.

V and J are TRBV27 and TRBJ1-1; D not resolved. The V and J ends lost 5 bases and 1 base respectively, with 17 bases between them. This CDR3 has 16 residues. Per the germline V gene, CDR1 is MNHEY and CDR2 is SMNVEV (reference sequence). The CDR3 loop reads CASSPTPTKPNTEAFF. In DNA, the CDR3 is TGTGCCAGCAGTCCGACGCCGACAAAACCGAACACTGAAGCTTTCTTT.

V usage is TRBV6-6 and J usage is TRBJ2-1; D may match TRBD1 or TRBD2 (7 bases each). This CDR3 region has 16 residues. With 8 bases removed from V and 6 bases from J, the gap between germline ends came to 23 bases. CDR1 is MNHNY, CDR2 SVGAGI, per germline (reference sequence). The CDR3 coding sequence is TGTGCCAGCCTCCTCAACAGGGGCCCGGGGGGCAATGAGCAGTTCTTC. This translates into CASLLNRGPGGNEQFF.

This clonotype was found a few times. The V and J genes are TRBV7-6 and TRBJ1-1; D possibly corresponds to TRBD1 (5 bases). The CDR3 is made up of 15 amino acids. Trimming removed 5 bases at V and 7 bases at J, with 20 bases between. Germline V gives CDR1 SGHVS, CDR2 FNYEAQ. CDR3 nucleotide sequence: TGTGCCAGCAGCCCTCCGGGCCCAACGGGGCTTGAAGCTTTCTTT. It encodes CASSPPGPTGLEAFF.

This clonotype was counted a few times. The rearrangement uses TRBV12-3 or TRBV12-4 and TRBJ1-1; TRBD1 matches 7 bases. The length of the CDR3 is 13 residues. V lost 8 bases, J lost 11 bases, and 14 bases stayed unmatched. This CDR3 is CASQGVDVYIAFF. The CDR3 DNA is TGTGCCAGCCAGGGGGTGGATGTATATATTGCTTTCTTT.

This rearrangement joins TRBV5-8 to TRBJ2-7; D remains unclear. The CDR3 has 13 amino acids. CDR1 SGHTS and CDR2 YDEGEE come from the germline V gene. Trimming shortened V by 5 bases and J by 2 bases, and 11 bases separated the two germline ends. The CDR3 bases are TGTGCCAGCAGTAGGGTCCCCACCTACGAGCAGTACGTC. Translation: CASSRVPTYEQYV.

This clonotype was picked up a small number of times. V and J are TRBV7-9 and TRBJ2-6; 7 nucleotides match TRBD1. The V gene's germline CDR1 is SEHNR and CDR2 FQNEAQ (reference sequence). Germline trimming cut 3 bases from V and 1 base from J; bases unmatched to any gene: 9. This CDR3 comprises 18 residues. CDR3 sequence (DNA): TGTGCCAGCAGCTTTAGGACAGGTCTAGCTTCTGGGGCCAACGTCCTGACTTTC. It yields the protein CASSFRTGLASGANVLTF.

In this sample, this clonotype turned up a few times. The rearrangement links TRBV9 to TRBJ2-2; possibly TRBD1 or TRBD2 for D (6 bases each). The CDR3 is made up of 12 amino acids. V was pared by 7 bases and J by 4 bases, with 8 bases between. From germline, CDR1 is SGDLS and CDR2 YYNGEE. This CDR3 is CASGGPTGELFF. The CDR3 region has the DNA TGTGCCAGCGGGGGGCCCACCGGGGAGCTGTTTTTT.

The chain employs TRBV6-5 and TRBJ1-5; 9 nucleotides agree with TRBD1. Trimming at V came to 5 bases and at J to 0 bases, leaving 5 bases not matched to a gene. Germline V lookup: CDR1 MNHEY, CDR2 SVGAGI. The CDR3 length is 16 residues. CDR3 DNA sequence: TGTGCCAGCAGTACGGGACAGGGCGATAGCAATCAGCCCCAGCATTTT. Protein product: CASSTGQGDSNQPQHF.

The chain joins TRBV6-1 to TRBJ2-3; 8 positions match TRBD1. The CDR3 is 15 amino acids. Trimming at V came to 7 bases and at J to 4 bases, leaving 10 bases not matched to a gene. In germline, CDR1 is MNHNS, CDR2 SASEGT. CDR3 bases: TGTGCCAGCACCGGAGGCAGGGGGCTCGCAGATACGCAGTATTTT. This translates into CASTGGRGLADTQYF.

This clonotype has a handful of counts. The chain links TRBV7-6 to TRBJ2-3; unclear D gene. CDR1 and CDR2 (germline): SGHVS, FNYEAQ. This CDR3 spans 14 amino acids. Trimming removed 5 bases from V and 0 bases from J, with 9 bases in between. CDR3 sequence (DNA): TGTGCCAGCAGCCGAGTAGCTAGCACAGATACGCAGTATTTT. This translates into CASSRVASTDTQYF.

The rearrangement joins TRBV29-1 to TRBJ1-1; weak D call: TRBD1 (5 bases). CDR1 and CDR2 from the germline V gene are SQVTM and ANQGSEA. Trimming removed 1 base from V and 4 bases from J, with 7 bases in between. This CDR3 is 12 amino acids long. The CDR3 here is CSVEARGTEAFF. CDR3 nucleotides: TGCAGCGTTGAAGCAAGGGGCACTGAAGCTTTCTTT.

V gene TRBV12-5 combines with J gene TRBJ1-1; D gene uncertain. CDR1 is LGHNT, CDR2 FRNRAP, per germline. The CDR3 sequence is 12 residues long. The ends were cut back, 2 bases at V and 1 base at J, with 2 bases in the middle. CDR3 bases: TGTGCTAGTGGTTTGACGAACACTGAAGCTTTCTTT. The encoded protein is CASGLTNTEAFF.

The V call is TRBV7-9, the J call TRBJ2-5; perhaps TRBD1 as D (5 bases). V dropped 5 bases and J dropped 0 bases, with 16 bases sitting between them. This CDR3 has 16 residues. The V gene's germline CDR1 is SEHNR and CDR2 FQNEAQ (reference sequence). CDR3 sequence (DNA): TGTGCCAGCAGCGCCGGACCCCCAGGGTACCAAGAGACCCAGTACTTC. Its protein product is CASSAGPPGYQETQYF.

V gene TRBV11-2 combines with J gene TRBJ2-3; 8 nucleotides agree with TRBD1. The length of the CDR3 is 16 residues. Trimming took 1 base from V and 4 from J; bases not matched to a gene: 7. Germline V lookup: CDR1 SGHAT, CDR2 FQNNGV. The CDR3 DNA sequence: TGTGCCAGCAGCTTAGGGACAGGGTTCAGGGCAGATACGCAGTATTTT. Encoded protein: CASSLGTGFRADTQYF.